Listed here are 19 T cell receptor beta chains from one sample, sequenced in a study of Tregs in tolerant kidney transplant recipients. Some clones are missing from TCRdb's copy, which holds only in-frame ones; the method was immunoSEQ multiplex PCR. The sample carries 74,000 or so clones, 91% recorded once. The nonmyeloablative bone marrow transplants came from related graft donors, with transient mixed chimerism. Here the sequenced sample was CD4+ T cells from blood (PBMCs), taken 24 months after the transplant. The receptors derive from a human patient who received a combined kidney and bone marrow transplant. Some T cells may possibly be graft donor cells.

The rearrangement links TRBV28 to TRBJ2-7, with 15 bases lining up with TRBD2. CDR1 is MDHEN, CDR2 SYDVKM, per germline. The V gene end was trimmed by 6 bases and the J gene end by 7 bases; junction bases not matched to a gene: 13. This CDR3 is built from 17 residues. CDR3 sequence: CASRQPGLAGGLGEQYF. In DNA, the CDR3 is TGTGCCAGCAGGCAGCCGGGACTAGCGGGAGGTCTAGGGGAGCAGTACTTC.

The rearrangement links TRBV18 to TRBJ1-1; 7 positions match TRBD1. After removal of 3 bases from V and 1 base from J, the junction contained 5 bases not matched to a gene. The CDR3 is made up of 15 amino acids. Looked up from germline, CDR1 is KGHSH and CDR2 is LQKENI. The CDR3, as DNA: TGTGCCAGCTCACCCCGACAGGGACAGAACACTGAAGCTTTCTTT. Encoded protein: CASSPRQGQNTEAFF.

The genes are TRBV11-2 and TRBJ2-7; TRBD1 matches at 8 bases. Looked up from germline, CDR1 is SGHAT and CDR2 is FQNNGV. The CDR3 sequence is 16 residues long. The V and J ends lost 5 bases and 2 bases, in that order; junction bases with no gene match: 11. The CDR3 coding sequence is TGTGCCAGCAGCCCGAGACAGGGGCGGAATACCTACGAGCAGTACTTC. This gives the protein CASSPRQGRNTYEQYF.

The rearrangement uses TRBV7-6 and TRBJ1-1; tentatively, D is TRBD1 (5 bases). The length of the CDR3 is 14 residues. V was clipped by 6 bases and J by 1 base, with 12 bases between them. Germline CDR1 reads SGHVS; CDR2 reads FNYEAQ. The chain's CDR3 is CASSPGHQNTEAFF. The CDR3 coding sequence is TGTGCCAGCAGTCCTGGACACCAGAACACTGAAGCTTTCTTT.

This clone was seen a few times. The chain uses TRBV10-3 and TRBJ1-1; possibly TRBD1 for D (5 bases). V was trimmed by 2 bases and J by 1 base, leaving 11 bases between them. The germline CDR1 and CDR2 sequences are ENHRY and SYGVKD. The CDR3 sequence is 15 residues long. Here the CDR3 DNA reads TGTGCCATCAGTGAGCTGGGGGGGAGGAACACTGAAGCTTTCTTT. As protein: CAISELGGRNTEAFF.

The chain is built from TRBV7-9 and TRBJ1-2; D is unresolved. V was clipped by 4 bases and J by 8 bases, with 23 bases between them. Germline CDR1 and CDR2: SEHNR and FQNEAQ (reference sequence). The CDR3 spans 16 residues. CDR3 bases: TGTGCCAGCAGCTCGTTGGTGGCAGTTCCACGGGGAGGCTACACCTTC. This codes for CASSSLVAVPRGGYTF. The full variable domain, in which reference TRBV7-9 and TRBJ1-2 provide the parts outside the CDR3, is DTGVSQNPRHKITKRGQNVTFRCDPISEHNRLYWYRQTLGQGPEFLTYFQNEAQLEKSRLLSDRFSAERPKGSFSTLEIQRTEQGDSAMYLCASSSLVAVPRGGYTFGSGTRLTVV.

This sequence joins TRBV7-2 and TRBJ2-5, with 15 bases aligning to TRBD2. CDR3 length equals 17 residues. CDR1 is SGHTA and CDR2 is FQGNSA in the germline V gene. V was pared by 1 base and J by 5 bases, with 5 bases of the junction left unmatched. In nucleotides, the CDR3 is TGTGCCAGCAGCTTAGTGAGGACTAGCGGGGGGGCTGAGACCCAGTACTTC. Its translation is CASSLVRTSGGAETQYF.

The V and J genes are TRBV19 and TRBJ2-1; no clear D. The germline V gene encodes CDR1 LNHDA and CDR2 SQIVND (reference sequence). CDR3 size: 13 residues. V was pared by 6 bases and J by 8 bases, with 14 bases between. The CDR3 DNA sequence: TGTGCCAGTAGCCAACGGTTCTTCCATGAGCAGTTCTTC. Protein: CASSQRFFHEQFF.

The chain combines TRBV30 with TRBJ1-4, with TRBD1 identical over 9 bases. The CDR3 runs to 15 residues. The germline gives CDR1 GTSNPN, CDR2 SVGIG (reference sequence). V lost 4 bases, J lost 4 bases, and 7 bases stayed unmatched. CDR3 nucleotides: TGTGCCTGGACGGCGGGGACAGGGATTAATGAAAAACTGTTTTTT. It specifies CAWTAGTGINEKLFF.

The rearrangement links TRBV19 to TRBJ2-7; 9 bases align to TRBD2. The CDR3 is made up of 17 amino acids. Germline V CDR1 and CDR2: LNHDA, SQIVND (reference sequence). Losses at the gene ends were 4 bases for V and 2 bases for J; bases not matched to a gene: 12. CDR3 in DNA: TGTGCCAGTAGTACTCTTAGAGGGGAGCGGGAGGCCTACGAGCAGTACTTC. This codes for CASSTLRGEREAYEQYF.

The chain uses TRBV11-2 and TRBJ2-1; 16 bases are shared with TRBD2. The germline V gene has CDR1 SGHAT and CDR2 FQNNGV. This CDR3 spans 15 amino acids. V was clipped by 6 bases and J by 10 bases; unmatched bases: 6. This CDR3 is CASRTGTSGRDEQFF. For the CDR3, the DNA is TGTGCCAGCAGGACCGGGACTAGCGGGAGGGACGAGCAGTTCTTC.

The chain joins TRBV4-1 to TRBJ2-2; perhaps TRBD2 as D (6 bases). With 2 bases removed from V and 6 bases from J, the gap between germline ends came to 16 bases. This CDR3 spans 16 amino acids. Germline CDR1 MGHRA, CDR2 YSYEKL. CDR3 DNA sequence: TGCGCCAGCAGCCAAACCGGGGGATTCTCACCCGGGGAGCTGTTTTTT. Translating it yields CASSQTGGFSPGELFF.

CDR3 DNA sequence: TGTGCCAGTACCGGAGGGACAGCCGAGCAGTACTTC. This gives the protein CASTGGTAEQYF. J is TRBJ2-5 and V is TRBV19; a weak D match, TRBD1 (7 bases). Matching the DNA end better, TRBJ2-7 makes the J call doubtful. The CDR3 consists of 12 residues. Germline V gene data show CDR1 as LNHDA and CDR2 as SQIVND (reference sequence).

As regards this clone: The same CDR3 arises from other DNA sequences in this sample as well. The chain joins TRBV28 to TRBJ2-7; weak D call: TRBD1 (5 bases). The V end lost 6 bases, the J end lost 7 bases, and 19 bases lay between the germline ends. Looked up from germline, CDR1 is MDHEN and CDR2 is SYDVKM. The CDR3 is made up of 14 amino acids. DNA of the CDR3: TGTGCCAGCAGACCCCCCGGACAAGGACATGAGCAGTACTTC. Translation: CASRPPGQGHEQYF.

With respect to this clone: One end of the junction varies from germline; a read error may be responsible. V and J are TRBV27 and TRBJ2-5; D is possibly TRBD1 (5 bases). The J call may be wrong; the DNA end is better matched by TRBJ2-7. The CDR3 is 15 amino acids. Germline V CDR1 and CDR2: MNHEY, SMNVEV (reference sequence). For the CDR3, the DNA is TGTGCCAGCAGTAAAACGACAGCGTCCTCCTGCGAGCAGTACTTC. Residues: CASSKTTASSCEQYF.

The chain carries TRBV21-1 and TRBJ2-7; the D call of TRBD1 is as the table states it, not checked on the DNA. TRBV21-1 is tagged as a pseudogene. The CDR3 runs to 14 residues. CDR3 sequence reads: CASSKGAGGDEQYF. The CDR3 region has the DNA TGTGCCAGCAGCAAAGGGGCAGGGGGCGACGAGCAGTACTTC.

The chain carries TRBV6-5 and TRBJ1-1; 11 nucleotides match TRBD1. Germline V CDR1 and CDR2: MNHEY, SVGAGI. This CDR3 contains 13 residues. J lost 6 bases, V lost 5 bases, and 2 bases had no gene match. CDR3 coding DNA: TGTGCCAGCAGTGGGACAGGGGGGGCTGAAGCTTTCTTT. It specifies CASSGTGGAEAFF.

The CDR3 sequence: CASSQDYSQTQYF. CDR3 sequence (DNA): TGTGCCAGCAGCCAAGACTACTCCCAGACCCAGTACTTC. The genes are TRBV4-2 and TRBJ2-5; no firm D call. Trimming pared 0 bases from V and 6 bases from J, leaving 8 bases between. CDR1 LGHNA and CDR2 YNFKEQ come from the germline V gene. The CDR3 totals 13 residues.

V usage is TRBV28 and J usage is TRBJ2-5; tentatively, D is TRBD1 (6 bases). CDR3 length equals 16 residues. The germline gives CDR1 MDHEN, CDR2 SYDVKM. V lost 4 bases, J lost 0 bases, and 15 bases lay in between. CDR3 amino acids: CASSSPGHPYQETQYF. The CDR3 DNA follows: TGTGCCAGCAGTTCCCCGGGACATCCGTACCAAGAGACCCAGTACTTC.